This section outlines one TCR beta chain sequence together with its context. CDR3 length: 13 amino acids. V shed 10 bases and J 6 bases; nucleotides not matched to a gene: 10. CDR1 MNHEY and CDR2 SMNVEV come from the germline V gene (reference sequence). This specimen belongs to a study of blood T cell repertoires in COVID-19. TCRdb's table, derived via immunoSEQ multiplex PCR, lists solely in-frame clones and lacks some. The profile shows approximately 210,000 clones, about 79% of them singletons. This chain uses TRBV27 with TRBJ1-1, with TRBD1 matching 8 bases. The sample comprised PBMCs or T cells enriched from blood (not recorded which). This TCR was sampled from a woman aged 60-75 years who had recovered from COVID-19. The CDR3 DNA reads as TGTGCCACTATTTCAGGGGGCACGGCTGAAGCTTTCTTT. It specifies CATISGGTAEAFF.